This T cell receptor (beta chain) was profiled in a study of human T cells and chemical hapten exposure. TCRdb reprocessed the RACE reads with MiXCR, giving one entry per CDR3 protein. The table records more than 150,000 distinct CDR3 sequences, 14% of them present only once. Time point denoted: patch test 1, 2 weeks after DPC sensitization. Treatment of the sample: therapeutic diphenylcyclopropenone sensitization with weekly scalp DPC. This CDR3 has 16 amino acids. CDR1 and CDR2 from the germline V gene are SGHTA and FQGNSA. V shed 1 base, J shed 10 bases, and the junction held 8 bases outside the gene matches. This clonotype came up a few times.

The chain carries TRBV7-2 and TRBJ2-5; 14 nucleotides line up with TRBD2. The TCR sequence derives from a woman aged 30 to 39 with alopecia areata. Some clones in this sample may be carry-over from other donors' samples. The material sequenced was whole blood, taken in connection with sensitization to the hapten diphenylcyclopropenone (DPC). The DNA for the CDR3 is TGTGCCAGCAGCTTAGATGGGACTAGCGGGAGTAGCGACCAGTACTTC. Translation gives CASSLDGTSGSSDQYF.